This T cell receptor (beta chain) was documented in a study of blood T cell repertoires in COVID-19. At the level of the study: Nucleic acid was either cDNA or gDNA, and it came from T cells, B-cell-depleted T cells, or PBMCs.

Original handling: Estimation of nucleated cell counts relied on the amplification of reference gene primers. The method was immunoSEQ multiplex PCR; TCRdb's version includes in-frame clones alone and lacks a portion of them. The V and J calls and clone size come from that table; D and trimming were worked out from the DNA. The sample carries some 300,000 clones, around nine tenths recorded once. V trimming: 6 bases; J trimming: 4 bases; junction bases outside the gene matches: 8. CDR3 size: 14 residues. Germline V gene data show CDR1 as MDHEN and CDR2 as SYDVKM. The study recruited people aged roughly 18 to 100 years across more than 20 US areas. Individuals in the exposed group had encountered a COVID-19 case within 2 weeks preceding study entry.

Sequencing used PBMCs or T cells enriched from blood (not recorded which). The TCR was taken from a woman in her forties or fifties who had been exposed to COVID-19. J is TRBJ2-5 and V is TRBV28; 7 positions match TRBD2. CDR3 coding DNA: TGTGCCAGCAGCGTGAGGGGCGGGAGAGAGACCCAGTACTTC. Translated, it gives CASSVRGGRETQYF.